Shown below are 7 T cell receptor beta chains from a single sample sequenced in a study of blood T cell repertoires in COVID-19 (dated by TCRdb to about 2020). Receptor libraries were prepared by the immunoSEQ multiplex PCR assay. TCRdb re-hosts the immuneACCESS table, in-frame sequences only. Its copies lack some clones; in the studies checked, an unresolved V gene accounts for under half of them, and the cause for the rest is not known. Present in this sample are 200,000 to 250,000 clones, roughly 83% of which were seen just once. The top ten hold approximately 13% of the sample. Sequenced material: peripheral blood. These TCRs come from a man older than 75 with acute or convalescent COVID-19.

This clone was observed a handful of times. The genes are TRBV6-5 and TRBJ1-5; 9 bases agree with TRBD1. Germline-derived CDR1 and CDR2 are MNHEY and SVGAGI. This CDR3 comprises 14 residues. J lost 6 bases, V lost 4 bases, and 4 bases had no gene match. The CDR3 coding sequence is TGTGCCAGCAGTTGGGGACAGGGCGTTCAGCCCCAGCATTTT. Its translation: CASSWGQGVQPQHF.

This clone was observed a few times. The chain has TRBV3-1 (or the pseudogene TRBV3-2) and TRBJ1-2, with D uncertain. Trimming shortened V by 0 bases and J by 0 bases, and 5 bases separated the two germline ends. CDR3 length: 14 residues. Germline V CDR1 and CDR2: LGHDT, YNNKEL (reference sequence). The CDR3 is CASSQEGANYGYTF. As DNA, the CDR3 is TGTGCCAGCAGCCAAGAGGGAGCTAACTATGGCTACACCTTC.

The J gene is TRBJ1-4, the V gene TRBV5-4; tentative D call: TRBD1 (5 bases). There are 17 residues in the CDR3. Germline V gene data show CDR1 as SGHNT and CDR2 as YYREEE (reference sequence). Trimming cost V 2 bases and J 1 base, with 15 bases left between them. The CDR3 sequence: CASSFATGGGTNEKLFF. The CDR3 DNA is TGTGCCAGCAGCTTCGCGACGGGGGGTGGAACTAATGAAAAACTGTTTTTT.

The chain is built from TRBV18 and TRBJ2-1; unclear D gene. Trimming took 2 bases from V and 5 from J, leaving 16 bases between them. There are 16 residues in the CDR3. Germline V gene lookup returns CDR1 KGHSH and CDR2 LQKENI. The CDR3 nucleotides read TGTGCCAGCTCACCAAACGCCCCCGGTACTCACAATGAGCAGTTCTTC. Translation gives CASSPNAPGTHNEQFF.

In this sample, this clone turned up a few times. V is TRBV24-1 and J is TRBJ2-3; 9 positions agree with TRBD1. The CDR3 has 15 amino acids. Germline CDR1 KGHDR, CDR2 SFDVKD. V was clipped by 7 bases and J by 1 base; unmatched bases: 5. CDR3 in amino acids: CATSSRDRGTDTQYF. The CDR3, as DNA: TGTGCCACCAGCTCCCGGGACAGGGGCACAGATACGCAGTATTTT.

The CDR3 nucleotides read TGTGCCAGCTCAGGGGGGGTCTACGAGCAGTACTTC. Its translation is CASSGGVYEQYF. The J gene is TRBJ2-7, the V gene TRBV18, with 7 bases that match TRBD2. Germline values: CDR1 KGHSH, CDR2 LQKENI. Germline trimming cut 5 bases from V and 3 bases from J; bases unmatched to any gene: 1. This CDR3 comprises 12 residues.

The rearrangement links TRBV18 to TRBJ1-1; D gene ambiguous. CDR3 length equals 15 residues. V dropped 2 bases and J dropped 4 bases, with 14 bases sitting between them. CDR1 is KGHSH, CDR2 LQKENI, per germline. CDR3 in amino acids: CASSPDPAGLTEAFF. DNA for the CDR3: TGTGCCAGCTCACCAGATCCCGCAGGACTCACTGAAGCTTTCTTT. The full variable domain, its missing parts supplied by reference TRBV18 and TRBJ1-1, is NAGVMQNPRHLVRRRGQEARLRCSPMKGHSHVYWYRQLPEEGLKFMVYLQKENIIDESGMPKERFSAEFPKEGPSILRIQQVVRGDSAAYFCASSPDPAGLTEAFFGQGTRLTVV.